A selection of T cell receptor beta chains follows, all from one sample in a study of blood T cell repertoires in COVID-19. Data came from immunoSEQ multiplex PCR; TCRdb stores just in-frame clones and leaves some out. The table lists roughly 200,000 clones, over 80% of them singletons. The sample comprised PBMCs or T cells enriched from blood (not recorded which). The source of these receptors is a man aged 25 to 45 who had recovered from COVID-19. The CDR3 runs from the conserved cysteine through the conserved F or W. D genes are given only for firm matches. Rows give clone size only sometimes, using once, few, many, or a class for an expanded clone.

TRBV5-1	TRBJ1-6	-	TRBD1	CASSMTGFNSPLHF	TGCGCCAGCAGCATGACAGGGTTTAATTCACCCCTCCACTTT
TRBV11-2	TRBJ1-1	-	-	CASSLGGVAEAFF	TGTGCCAGCAGCTTAGGGGGAGTTGCTGAAGCTTTCTTT
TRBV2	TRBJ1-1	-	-	CASSPTANTEAFF	TGTGCCAGCAGTCCGACAGCTAACACTGAAGCTTTCTTT
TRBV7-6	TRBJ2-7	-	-	CASSLQVSSYEQYF	TGTGCCAGCAGCTTACAGGTGTCGAGCTACGAGCAGTACTTC
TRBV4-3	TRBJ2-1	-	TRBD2	CASSPLGLATPNEQFF	TGCGCCAGCAGCCCCCTGGGACTAGCTACCCCAAATGAGCAGTTCTTC
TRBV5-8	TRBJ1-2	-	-	CASSLARRGANYGYTF	TGTGCCAGCAGCTTGGCGCGACGGGGAGCTAACTATGGCTACACCTTC
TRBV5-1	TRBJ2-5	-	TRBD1	CASSSRQGALGQTQYF	TGCGCCAGCAGCTCTCGACAGGGGGCCCTCGGGCAGACCCAGTACTTC
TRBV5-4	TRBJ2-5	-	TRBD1	CASSNRDRGRETQYF	TGTGCCAGCAGCAACCGGGACAGGGGAAGGGAGACCCAGTACTTC
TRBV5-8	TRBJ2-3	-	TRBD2	CASSPGLAGGPDTQYF	TGTGCCAGCAGCCCGGGACTAGCGGGAGGGCCAGATACGCAGTATTTT
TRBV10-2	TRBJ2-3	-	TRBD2	CASSALAGADTQYF	TGCGCCAGCAGTGCACTAGCGGGAGCAGATACGCAGTATTTT
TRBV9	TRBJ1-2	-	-	CASSVSTGAYGYTF	TGTGCCAGCAGCGTAAGCACGGGAGCCTATGGCTACACCTTC
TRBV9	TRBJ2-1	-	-	CASSVGLEVPNEQFF	TGTGCCAGCAGCGTTGGTCTAGAGGTCCCCAATGAGCAGTTCTTC
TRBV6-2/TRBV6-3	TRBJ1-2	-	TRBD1	CASSRQGLSGYTF	TGTGCCAGCAGTCGACAGGGTTTAAGCGGCTACACCTTC
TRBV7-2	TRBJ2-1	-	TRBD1	CASSSRTGGIDEQFF	TGTGCCAGCAGCTCCCGGACAGGGGGGATCGATGAGCAGTTCTTC
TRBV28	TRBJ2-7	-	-	CASSPDYYEQYF	TGTGCCAGCAGTCCGGACTACTACGAGCAGTACTTC
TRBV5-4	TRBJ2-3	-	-	CASSLVLVGSTDTQYF	TGTGCCAGCAGCTTGGTGCTAGTCGGGAGCACAGATACGCAGTATTTT
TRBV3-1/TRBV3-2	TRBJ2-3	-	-	CASSQDLEATDTQYF	TGTGCCAGCAGCCAAGATTTGGAGGCCACAGATACGCAGTATTTT
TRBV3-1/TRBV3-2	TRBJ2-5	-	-	CASSQAGDQETQYF	TGTGCCAGCAGCCAAGCAGGGGACCAAGAGACCCAGTACTTC
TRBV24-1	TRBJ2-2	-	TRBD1	CATSDSGTGIPGELFF	TGTGCCACCAGTGACTCCGGGACAGGGATACCCGGGGAGCTGTTTTTT
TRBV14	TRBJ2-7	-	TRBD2	CASSQVTSGRFYEQYF	TGTGCCAGCAGCCAAGTCACTAGCGGGAGGTTCTACGAGCAGTACTTC
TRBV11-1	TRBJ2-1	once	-	CASSAHRVSEQFF	TGTGCCAGCAGCGCGCACAGGGTAAGTGAGCAGTTCTTC
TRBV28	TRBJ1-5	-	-	CASSFLRDYQPQHF	TGTGCCAGCAGTTTCTTGAGGGACTATCAGCCCCAGCATTTT
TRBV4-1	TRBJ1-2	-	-	CASSQDGLVGDGYTF	TGCGCCAGCAGCCAAGATGGGCTTGTGGGCGATGGCTACACCTTC
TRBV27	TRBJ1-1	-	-	CASSFPGKGTEAFF	TGTGCCAGCAGTTTTCCGGGGAAGGGCACTGAAGCTTTCTTT
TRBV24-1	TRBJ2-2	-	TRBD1	CATSDSGQGQVGELFF	TGTGCCACCAGTGATTCGGGACAGGGACAGGTCGGGGAGCTGTTTTTT
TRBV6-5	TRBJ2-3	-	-	CGTLWDTQYF	TGTGGGACTTTATGGGATACGCAGTATTTT
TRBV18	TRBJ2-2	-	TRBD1	CASSFRGPQNTGELFF	TGTGCCAGCTCATTCAGGGGGCCGCAGAACACCGGGGAGCTGTTTTTT
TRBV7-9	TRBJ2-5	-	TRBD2	CASSLAFSGRSETQYF	TGTGCCAGCAGCTTAGCATTTAGCGGGAGATCTGAGACCCAGTACTTC
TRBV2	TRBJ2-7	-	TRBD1	CASGTGGGSYEQYF	TGTGCCAGCGGTACAGGGGGCGGATCCTACGAGCAGTACTTC
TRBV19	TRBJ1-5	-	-	CASSPLTGSQPQHF	TGTGCCAGTAGCCCCCTTACAGGGAGTCAGCCCCAGCATTTT
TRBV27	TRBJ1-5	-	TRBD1	CASSPGATGHNQPQHF	TGTGCCAGCAGTCCCGGAGCGACAGGGCACAATCAGCCCCAGCATTTT
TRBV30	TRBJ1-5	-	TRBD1	CAWAGTGGYQPQHF	TGTGCCTGGGCCGGGACAGGGGGTTATCAGCCCCAGCATTTT
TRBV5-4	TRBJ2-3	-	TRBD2	CASSGGLAGTDTQYF	TGTGCCAGCAGCGGGGGACTAGCAGGCACAGATACGCAGTATTTT
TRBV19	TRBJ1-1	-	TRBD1	CASSGQLNTEAFF	TGTGCCAGCTCGGGACAGTTGAACACTGAAGCTTTCTTT
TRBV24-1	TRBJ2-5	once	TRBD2	CATSWGGGIQETQYF	TGTGCCACCAGTTGGGGGGGAGGGATCCAAGAGACCCAGTACTTC
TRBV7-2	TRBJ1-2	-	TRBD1	CASRPSGGGGYGYTF	TGTGCCAGCAGACCATCAGGGGGCGGGGGCTATGGCTACACCTTC
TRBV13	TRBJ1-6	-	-	CASSLGSRSSYNSPLHF	TGTGCCAGCAGCTTAGGAAGCCGGAGCTCCTATAATTCACCCCTCCACTTT
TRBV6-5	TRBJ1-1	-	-	CASQTGPVTEAFF	TGTGCCAGCCAGACAGGTCCGGTCACTGAAGCTTTCTTT
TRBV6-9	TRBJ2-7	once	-	CASSYSCPCHRVYEQYF	TGTGCCAGCAGTTATTCGTGTCCATGTCACAGGGTCTACGAGCAGTACTTC
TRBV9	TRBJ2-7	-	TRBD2	CASSATSGSYEQYF	TGTGCCAGCAGCGCCACTAGCGGCTCCTACGAGCAGTACTTC
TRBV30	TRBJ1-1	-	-	CAWSAQVRNTEAFF	TGTGCCTGGAGCGCCCAGGTGAGGAACACTGAAGCTTTCTTT
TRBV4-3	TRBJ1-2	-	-	CASSQGQVNYGYTF	TGCGCCAGCAGCCAAGGACAGGTTAACTATGGCTACACCTTC
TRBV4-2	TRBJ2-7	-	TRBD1	CASSQGTGVNEQYF	TGTGCCAGCAGCCAGGGGACAGGGGTGAACGAGCAGTACTTC
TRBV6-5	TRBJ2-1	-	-	CASSYLWSKSYNEQFF	TGTGCCAGCAGTTACTTGTGGAGTAAGTCCTACAATGAGCAGTTCTTC
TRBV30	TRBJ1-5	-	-	CAWSEQGTQPQHF	TGTGCCTGGAGTGAGCAGGGCACCCAGCCCCAGCATTTT
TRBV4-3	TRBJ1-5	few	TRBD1	CASSPSAQGAFLNQPQHF	TGCGCCAGCAGCCCCTCCGCACAGGGGGCGTTCCTGAATCAGCCCCAGCATTTT
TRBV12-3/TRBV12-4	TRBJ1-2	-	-	CASSFQGNGGYTF	TGTGCCAGCAGTTTCCAGGGGAACGGTGGCTACACCTTC
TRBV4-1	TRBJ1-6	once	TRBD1	CASSQPRQGLYNSPLHF	TGCGCCAGCAGCCAACCTAGACAGGGACTCTATAATTCACCCCTCCACTTT
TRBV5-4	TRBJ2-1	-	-	CASSLYRGYEQFF	TGTGCCAGCAGCTTGTATCGGGGTTATGAGCAGTTCTTC